The sequence of this T cell receptor beta chain was determined in a study of molecular identifiers for immune sequencing clone quantification. Naive CD8 libraries were made from roughly 21,000 to 960,000 sorted cells, and they used 10%, 30% or 50% RNA. CD8+CD4-CCR7+CD45RA+ sorting gave the naive CD8 T cells. It was with previously described methods and listed TCR primers that bulk TCR libraries were made. MiXCR, run by TCRdb on the PCR reads, gives a single entry per CDR3 protein. The top ten hold over 1.3% of the sample, which has some 70,000 distinct CDR3 sequences, around a sixth seen once. Germline V gives CDR1 SQVTM, CDR2 ANQGSEA. CDR3 length: 11 amino acids. Trimming cost V 5 bases and J 3 bases, with 4 bases left between them. In its sample, this clonotype was seen many times.

Sequencing used naive CD8+ T cells from blood, with Jurkat cell RNA spiked in. Described subset: FACS-sorted CD8+CD4-CCR7+CD45RA+ naive T cells. This receptor was taken from a human donor in good health. Some libraries in this study had Jurkat cell RNA spiked in. The chain recombines TRBV29-1 with TRBJ2-2; D call uncertain. The DNA for the CDR3 is TGCAGCGTTAGGTACACCGGGGAGCTGTTTTTT. Translating gives CSVRYTGELFF.